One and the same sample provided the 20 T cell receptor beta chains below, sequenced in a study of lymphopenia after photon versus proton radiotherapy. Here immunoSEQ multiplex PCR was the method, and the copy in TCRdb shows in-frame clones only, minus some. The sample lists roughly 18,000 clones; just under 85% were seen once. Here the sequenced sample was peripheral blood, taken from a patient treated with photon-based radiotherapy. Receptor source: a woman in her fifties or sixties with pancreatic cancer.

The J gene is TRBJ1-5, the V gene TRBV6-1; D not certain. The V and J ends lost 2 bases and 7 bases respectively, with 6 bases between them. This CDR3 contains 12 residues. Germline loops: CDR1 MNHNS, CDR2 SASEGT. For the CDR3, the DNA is TGTGCCAGCAGTGAATTCTGGCAGCCCCAGCATTTT. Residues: CASSEFWQPQHF.

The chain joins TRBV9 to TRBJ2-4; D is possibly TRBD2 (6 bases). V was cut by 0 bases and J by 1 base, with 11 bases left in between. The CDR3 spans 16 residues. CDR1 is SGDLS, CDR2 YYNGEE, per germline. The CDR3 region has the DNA TGTGCCAGCAGCGTAGTCGGGAGTAGGGCCAAAAACATTCAGTACTTC. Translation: CASSVVGSRAKNIQYF.

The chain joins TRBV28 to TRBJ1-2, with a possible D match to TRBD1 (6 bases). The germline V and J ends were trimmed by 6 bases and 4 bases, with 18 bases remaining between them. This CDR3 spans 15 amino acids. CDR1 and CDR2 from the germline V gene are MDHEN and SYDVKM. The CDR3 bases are TGTGCCAGCAGCACGGTTATCTGGACAGCCTATGGCTACACCTTC. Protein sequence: CASSTVIWTAYGYTF.

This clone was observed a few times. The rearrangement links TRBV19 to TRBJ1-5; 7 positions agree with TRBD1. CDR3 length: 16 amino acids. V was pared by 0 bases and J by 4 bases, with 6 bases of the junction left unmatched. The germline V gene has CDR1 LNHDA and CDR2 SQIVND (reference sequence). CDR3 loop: CASSIETGQRNQPQHF. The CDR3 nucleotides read TGTGCCAGTAGTATAGAAACGGGACAGAGAAATCAGCCCCAGCATTTT.

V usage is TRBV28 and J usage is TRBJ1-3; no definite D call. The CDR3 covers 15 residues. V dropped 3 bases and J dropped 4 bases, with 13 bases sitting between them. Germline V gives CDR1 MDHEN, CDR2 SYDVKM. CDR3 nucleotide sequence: TGTGCCAGCAGTTTTAGTCTGGACTTGGGAAACACCATATATTTT. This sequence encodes CASSFSLDLGNTIYF.

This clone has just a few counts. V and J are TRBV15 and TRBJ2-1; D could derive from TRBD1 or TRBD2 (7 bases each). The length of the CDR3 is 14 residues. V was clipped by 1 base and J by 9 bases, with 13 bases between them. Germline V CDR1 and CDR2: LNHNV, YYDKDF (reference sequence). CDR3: CATSRGEGAFEQFF. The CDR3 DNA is TGTGCCACCAGCAGAGGGGAGGGGGCTTTTGAGCAGTTCTTC. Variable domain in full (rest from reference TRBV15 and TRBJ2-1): DAMVIQNPRYQVTQFGKPVTLSCSQTLNHNVMYWYQQKSSQAPKLLFHYYDKDFNNEADTPDNFQSRRPNTSFCFLDIRSPGLGDTAMYLCATSRGEGAFEQFFGPGTRLTVL.

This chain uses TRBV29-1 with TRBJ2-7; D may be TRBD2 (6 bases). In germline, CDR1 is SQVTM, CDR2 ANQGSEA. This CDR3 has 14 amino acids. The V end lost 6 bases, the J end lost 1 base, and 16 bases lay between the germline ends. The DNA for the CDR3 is TGCAGCGTCATCACCGGGGACTCATCCTACGAGCAGTACTTC. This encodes CSVITGDSSYEQYF.

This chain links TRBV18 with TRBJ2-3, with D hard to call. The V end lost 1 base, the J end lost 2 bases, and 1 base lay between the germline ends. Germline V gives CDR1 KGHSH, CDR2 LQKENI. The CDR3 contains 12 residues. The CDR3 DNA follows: TGTGCCAGCTCACCACACACAGATACGCAGTATTTT. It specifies CASSPHTDTQYF.

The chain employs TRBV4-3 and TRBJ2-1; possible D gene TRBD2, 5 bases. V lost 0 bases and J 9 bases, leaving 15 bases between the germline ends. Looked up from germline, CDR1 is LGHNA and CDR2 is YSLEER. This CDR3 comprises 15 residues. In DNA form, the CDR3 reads TGCGCCAGCAGCCAAGATAGTTCCGGGGTCGGTGAGCAGTTCTTC. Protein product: CASSQDSSGVGEQFF.

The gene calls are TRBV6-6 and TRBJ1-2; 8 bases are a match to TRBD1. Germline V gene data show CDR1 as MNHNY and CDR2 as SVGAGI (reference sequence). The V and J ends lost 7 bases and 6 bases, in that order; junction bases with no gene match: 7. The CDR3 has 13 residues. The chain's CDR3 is CASMDRVEDGYTF. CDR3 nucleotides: TGTGCCAGCATGGACAGGGTAGAAGATGGCTACACCTTC.

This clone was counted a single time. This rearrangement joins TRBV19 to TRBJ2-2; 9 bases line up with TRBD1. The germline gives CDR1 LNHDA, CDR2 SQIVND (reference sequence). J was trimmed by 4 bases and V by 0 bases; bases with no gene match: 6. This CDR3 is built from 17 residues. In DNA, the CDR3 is TGTGCCAGTAGTATAGATCTGCCGACAGGGGGCACCGGGGAGCTGTTTTTT. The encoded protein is CASSIDLPTGGTGELFF.

In DNA form, the CDR3 reads TGTGCCAGCAGCCCGGGGCGCGGACAGGGGTATACTGGGGCCAACGTCCTGACTTTC. Residues: CASSPGRGQGYTGANVLTF. This chain connects TRBV11-2 to TRBJ2-6, with 9 bases that match TRBD1. CDR3 length: 19 residues. V lost 5 bases, J lost 2 bases, and 13 bases stayed unmatched. Germline CDR1 SGHAT, CDR2 FQNNGV.

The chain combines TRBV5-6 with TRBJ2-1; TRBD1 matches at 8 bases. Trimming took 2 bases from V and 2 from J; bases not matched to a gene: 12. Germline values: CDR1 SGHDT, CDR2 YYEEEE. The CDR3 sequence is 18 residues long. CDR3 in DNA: TGTGCCAGCAGCTTTTACCAGGGGGCATCAACCGCCTACAATGAGCAGTTCTTC. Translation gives CASSFYQGASTAYNEQFF. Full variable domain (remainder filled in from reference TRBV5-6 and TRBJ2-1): DAGVTQSPTHLIKTRGQQVTLRCSPKSGHDTVSWYQQALGQGPQFIFQYYEEEERQRGNFPDRFSGHQFPNYSSELNVNALLLGDSALYLCASSFYQGASTAYNEQFFGPGTRLTVL.

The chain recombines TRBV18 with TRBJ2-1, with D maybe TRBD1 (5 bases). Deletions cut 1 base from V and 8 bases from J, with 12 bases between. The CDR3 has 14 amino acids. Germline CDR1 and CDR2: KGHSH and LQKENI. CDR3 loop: CASSPLVQGDEQFF. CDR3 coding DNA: TGTGCCAGCTCACCACTCGTTCAGGGCGATGAGCAGTTCTTC.

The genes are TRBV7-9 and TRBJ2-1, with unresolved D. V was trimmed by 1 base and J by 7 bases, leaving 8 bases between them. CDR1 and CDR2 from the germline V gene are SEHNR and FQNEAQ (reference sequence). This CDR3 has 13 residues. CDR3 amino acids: CASSLENANEQFF. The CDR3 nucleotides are TGTGCCAGCAGCTTAGAGAACGCGAATGAGCAGTTCTTC.

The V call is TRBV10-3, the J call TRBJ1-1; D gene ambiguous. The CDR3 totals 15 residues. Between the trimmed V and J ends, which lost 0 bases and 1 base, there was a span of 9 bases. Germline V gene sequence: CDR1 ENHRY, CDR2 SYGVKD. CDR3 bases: TGTGCCATCAGTGAGTCCCTTTACGGGAACACTGAAGCTTTCTTT. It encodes CAISESLYGNTEAFF.

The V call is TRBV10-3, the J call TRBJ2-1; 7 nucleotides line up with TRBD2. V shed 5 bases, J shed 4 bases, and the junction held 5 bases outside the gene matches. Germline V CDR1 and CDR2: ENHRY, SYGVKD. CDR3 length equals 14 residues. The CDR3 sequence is CAISRLAEYNEQFF. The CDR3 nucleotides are TGTGCCATCAGTCGACTAGCAGAATACAATGAGCAGTTCTTC.

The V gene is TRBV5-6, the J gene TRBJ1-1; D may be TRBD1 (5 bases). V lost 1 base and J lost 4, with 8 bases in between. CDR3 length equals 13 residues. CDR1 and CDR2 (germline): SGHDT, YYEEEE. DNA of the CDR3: TGTGCCAGCAGCTTGTCACAGGCCACTGAAGCTTTCTTT. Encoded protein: CASSLSQATEAFF.

CDR3 sequence reads: CASSPQVNTEAFF. CDR3 DNA sequence: TGTGCCAGCAGCCCTCAGGTGAACACTGAAGCTTTCTTT. The V and J genes are TRBV9 and TRBJ1-1; D not resolved. CDR3 length: 13 amino acids. Trimming took off 4 bases at V and 0 bases at J, with 7 bases between the two ends. Germline V gene data show CDR1 as SGDLS and CDR2 as YYNGEE.

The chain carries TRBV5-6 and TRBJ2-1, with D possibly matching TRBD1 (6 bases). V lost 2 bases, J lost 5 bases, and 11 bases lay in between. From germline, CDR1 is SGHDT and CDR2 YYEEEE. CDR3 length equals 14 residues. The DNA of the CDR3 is TGTGCCAGCAGCTTTCGACAGGTCCACAATGAGCAGTTCTTC. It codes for CASSFRQVHNEQFF.